This T cell receptor beta chain was sequenced for a study of T cells in women clearing cervical HPV infection. The data were produced by immunoSEQ multiplex PCR, yet TCRdb's version contains in-frame clones alone and is incomplete. In all, the sample yields 25,000 to 35,000 clones. Of note for this clone: The CDR3 extends 3 residues past the end of the read, so its final part is completed from the germline J gene.

J was trimmed by 0 bases and V by 1 base; bases with no gene match: 12. CDR3 length equals 18 residues. The germline CDR1 and CDR2 sequences are DFQATT and SNEGSKA (reference sequence). V and J are TRBV20-1 and TRBJ2-7, with 10 positions matching TRBD2. The TCR sequence derives from a woman aged 18 to 69 with a cervical HPV16 infection that either progressed to CIN3+ or cleared (not recorded which). Material: blood buffy coat. CDR3 DNA, as far as it was read: TGCAGTGCTAGAGCCCCAGACCTAGCGGGGGTTTCCTCCTACGAG. Protein product: CSARAPDLAGVSSYE. The full CDR3 protein is CSARAPDLAGVSSYEQYF.